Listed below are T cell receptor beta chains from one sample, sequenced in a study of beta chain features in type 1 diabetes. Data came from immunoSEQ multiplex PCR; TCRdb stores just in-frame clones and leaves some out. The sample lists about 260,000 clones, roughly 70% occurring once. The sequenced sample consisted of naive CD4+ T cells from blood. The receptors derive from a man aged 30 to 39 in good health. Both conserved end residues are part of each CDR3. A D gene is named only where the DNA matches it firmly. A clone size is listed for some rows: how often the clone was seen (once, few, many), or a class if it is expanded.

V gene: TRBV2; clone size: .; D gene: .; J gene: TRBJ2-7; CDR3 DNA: TGTGCCAGCAGTGTGGGGTACGAGCAGTACTTC; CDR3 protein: CASSVGYEQYF
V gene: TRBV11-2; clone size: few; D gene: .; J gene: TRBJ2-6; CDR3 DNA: TGTGCCAGCAGCTTGTTGGCTTACTCTGGGGCCAACGTCCTGACTTTC; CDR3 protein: CASSLLAYSGANVLTF
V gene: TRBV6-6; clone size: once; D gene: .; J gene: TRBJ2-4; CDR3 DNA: TGTGCCAGCAGTTACTCCGAAAACATTCAGTACTTC; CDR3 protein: CASSYSENIQYF
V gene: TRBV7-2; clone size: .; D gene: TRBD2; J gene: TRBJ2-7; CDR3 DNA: TGTGCCAGCAGCTCAGCGGGAGCTGCATACGAGCAGTACTTC; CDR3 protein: CASSSAGAAYEQYF
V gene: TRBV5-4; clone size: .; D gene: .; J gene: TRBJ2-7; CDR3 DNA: TGTGCCAGCAGCTCCTTATACAAGGGTTTGGGATACGAGCAGTACTTC; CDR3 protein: CASSSLYKGLGYEQYF
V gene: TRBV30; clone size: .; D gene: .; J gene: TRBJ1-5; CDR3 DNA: TGTGCCTGGAGTGTAAGGGGCGGAGGGCAGCCCCAGCATTTT; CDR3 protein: CAWSVRGGGQPQHF
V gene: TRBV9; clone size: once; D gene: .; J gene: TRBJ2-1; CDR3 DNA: TGTGCCAGCGGGCCGAGTAGCGGTTCCTACAATGAGCAGTTCTTC; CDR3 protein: CASGPSSGSYNEQFF
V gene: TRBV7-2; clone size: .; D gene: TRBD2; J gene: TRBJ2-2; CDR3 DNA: TGTGCCAGCACTAGCGGTCCAAACACCGGGGAGCTGTTTTTT; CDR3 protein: CASTSGPNTGELFF
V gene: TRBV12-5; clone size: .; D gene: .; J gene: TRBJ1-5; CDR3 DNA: TGTGCTAGTGGTCCAAGAAGCAATCAGCCCCAGCATTTT; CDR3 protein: CASGPRSNQPQHF
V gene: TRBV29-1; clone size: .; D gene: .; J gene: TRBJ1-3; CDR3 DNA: TGCAGCGTTGAGACGGTGAGCTCTGGAAACACCATATATTTT; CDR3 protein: CSVETVSSGNTIYF
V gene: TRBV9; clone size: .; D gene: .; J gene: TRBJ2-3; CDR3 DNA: TGTGCCAGCAGCGTAGACGGTGGGGGCACAGATACGCAGTATTTT; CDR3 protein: CASSVDGGGTDTQYF
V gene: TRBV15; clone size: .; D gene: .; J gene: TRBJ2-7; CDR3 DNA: TGTGCCACCAGCAGCTTACGAGGCGGGATCAACTTC; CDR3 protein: CATSSLRGGINF
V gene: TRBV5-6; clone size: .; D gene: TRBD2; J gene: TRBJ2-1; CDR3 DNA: TGTGCCAGCAGCTTGACTAGCGGGACCTCCTACAATGAGCAGTTCTTC; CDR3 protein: CASSLTSGTSYNEQFF
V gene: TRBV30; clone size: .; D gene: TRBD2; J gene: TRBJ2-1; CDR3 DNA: TGTGCCTGGAGTTTGGGGGGGTCAATAGGTAGCAATGAGCAGTTCTTC; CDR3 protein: CAWSLGGSIGSNEQFF
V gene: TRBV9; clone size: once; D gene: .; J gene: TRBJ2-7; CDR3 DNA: TGTGCCAGCAGCGTAGCTCTGGACGGGACCTACGAGCAGTACTTC; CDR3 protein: CASSVALDGTYEQYF
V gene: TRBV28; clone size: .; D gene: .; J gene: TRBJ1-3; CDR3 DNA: TGTGCCAGCAGTGAGCAGGGCAGTGCAGGAAACACCATATATTTT; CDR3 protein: CASSEQGSAGNTIYF
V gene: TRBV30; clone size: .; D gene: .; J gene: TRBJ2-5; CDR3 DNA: TGTGCCTGGAACCGGGGGCCGGAGACCCAGTACTTC; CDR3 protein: CAWNRGPETQYF
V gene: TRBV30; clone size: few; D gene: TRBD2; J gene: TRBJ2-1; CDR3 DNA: TGTGCCTGGACTAGCGGACTTTTTGAGCAGTTCTTC; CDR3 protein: CAWTSGLFEQFF
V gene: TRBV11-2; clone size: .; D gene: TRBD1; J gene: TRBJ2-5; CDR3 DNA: TGTGCCAGCAGCTACAGGGGGCGAGAGACCCAGTACTTC; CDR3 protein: CASSYRGRETQYF
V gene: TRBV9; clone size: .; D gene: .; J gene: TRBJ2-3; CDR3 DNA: TGTGCCAGCAGCGTAGTGAGAGATACGCAGTATTTT; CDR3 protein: CASSVVRDTQYF
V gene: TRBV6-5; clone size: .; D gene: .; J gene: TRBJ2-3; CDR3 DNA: TGTGCCAGCAGTTCTCCGACAGGCATAAGCACAGATACGCAGTATTTT; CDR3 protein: CASSSPTGISTDTQYF
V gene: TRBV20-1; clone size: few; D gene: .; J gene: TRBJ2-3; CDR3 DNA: TGCAGTGCTAGAGAAGCAGATACGCAGTATTTT; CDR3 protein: CSAREADTQYF
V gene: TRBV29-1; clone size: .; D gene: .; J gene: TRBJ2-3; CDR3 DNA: TGCAGCGTTGAAGACGCCGGGGGAGATACGCAGTATTTT; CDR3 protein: CSVEDAGGDTQYF
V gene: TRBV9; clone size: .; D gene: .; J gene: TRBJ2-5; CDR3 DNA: TGTGCCAGCAGCGGGCACGATCAAGAGACCCAGTACTTC; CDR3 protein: CASSGHDQETQYF
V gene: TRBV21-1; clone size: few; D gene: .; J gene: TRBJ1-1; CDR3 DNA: TGTGCCAGCAGCAAAGTCTGTCGGAACACTGAAGCTTTCTTT; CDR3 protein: CASSKVCRNTEAFF
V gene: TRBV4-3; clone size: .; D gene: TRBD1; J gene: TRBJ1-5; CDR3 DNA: TGCGCCAGCAGCCAGGACAGGGACCAGCCCCAGCATTTT; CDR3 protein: CASSQDRDQPQHF